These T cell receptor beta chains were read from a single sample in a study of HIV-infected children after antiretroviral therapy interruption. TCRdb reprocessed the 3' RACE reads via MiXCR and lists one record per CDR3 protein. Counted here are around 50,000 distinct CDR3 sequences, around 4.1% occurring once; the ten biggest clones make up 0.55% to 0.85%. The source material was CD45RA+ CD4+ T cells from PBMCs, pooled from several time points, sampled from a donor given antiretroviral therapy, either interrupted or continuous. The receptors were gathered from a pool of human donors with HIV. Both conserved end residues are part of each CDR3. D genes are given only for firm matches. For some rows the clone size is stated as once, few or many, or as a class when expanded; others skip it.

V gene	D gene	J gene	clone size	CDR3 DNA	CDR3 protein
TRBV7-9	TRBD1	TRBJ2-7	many	TGTGCCAGCAGCTGTAATAGGACAGGGGGATACGAGCAGTACTTC	CASSCNRTGGYEQYF
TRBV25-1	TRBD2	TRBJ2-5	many	TGTGCCAGCGCCCCGGGGACTAGCGGGGGGCGAGAGACCCAGTACTTC	CASAPGTSGGRETQYF
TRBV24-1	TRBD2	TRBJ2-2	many	TGTGCCACCAGTGATTTGAATCCAGCGGGGGGCCCGAACACCGGGGAGCTGTTTTTT	CATSDLNPAGGPNTGELFF
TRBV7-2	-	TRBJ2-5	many	TGTGCCAGCAGCTTAGAGGTTACTTACCAAGAGACCCAGTACTTC	CASSLEVTYQETQYF
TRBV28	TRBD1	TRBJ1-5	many	TGTGCCACCCTTGGGACAGGGAAATCGCCCCAGCATTTT	CATLGTGKSPQHF
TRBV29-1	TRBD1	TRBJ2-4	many	TGCAGCACCTGGGACAGGGGAGGCGACATTCAGTACTTC	CSTWDRGGDIQYF
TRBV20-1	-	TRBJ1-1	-	TGCAGTGCTAGAGATCGGAGGGCAGGGGATGAAGCTTTCTTT	CSARDRRAGDEAFF
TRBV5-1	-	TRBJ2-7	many	TGCGCCAGCAGCTTGGCCGGGACCGAATCCTACGAGCAGTACTTC	CASSLAGTESYEQYF
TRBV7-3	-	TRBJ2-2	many	TGTGCCAGCAGCCCCAAACCTCCCATAGTAGCAAAAGCTGGGGAGCTGTTTTTT	CASSPKPPIVAKAGELFF
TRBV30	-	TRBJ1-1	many	TGTGCCTGCTACAGAGTTTTGGGCACTGAAGCTTTCTTT	CACYRVLGTEAFF
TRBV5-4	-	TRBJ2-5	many	TGTGCCAGCAGCTCTACGGGACGGGGATATGAAGAGACCCAGTACTTC	CASSSTGRGYEETQYF
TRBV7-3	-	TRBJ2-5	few	TGTGCCAGCAGCCTATACGGGACACAAACCCAAGAGACCCAGTACTTC	CASSLYGTQTQETQYF
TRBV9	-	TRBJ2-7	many	TGTGCCAGCAGCCCCTCTGAGCTCCCCTACGAGCAGTACTTC	CASSPSELPYEQYF
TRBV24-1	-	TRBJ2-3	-	TGTGCCACCAGTGCGACAGCTAGCACAGATACGCAGTATTTT	CATSATASTDTQYF
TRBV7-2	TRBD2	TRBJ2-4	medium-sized	TGTGCCAGCAGTCCAAGCGGGGGGGGGGTCCACAACATTCAGTACTTC	CASSPSGGGVHNIQYF
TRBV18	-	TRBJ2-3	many	TGTGCCAGCTCACAAGTCGCAGGGGTTAGCACAGATACGCAGTATTTT	CASSQVAGVSTDTQYF
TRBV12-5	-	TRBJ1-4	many	TGTGCTAGTGGTTCGCCCGCGTGGGAAAAACTGTTTTTT	CASGSPAWEKLFF
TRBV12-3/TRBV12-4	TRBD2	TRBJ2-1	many	TGTGCCAGCAGCAGGACTAGCGGGGGAACCAATGAGCAGTTCTTC	CASSRTSGGTNEQFF
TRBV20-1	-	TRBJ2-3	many	TGCAGTGCTAGAGGGGGGGGGCCCGTATCGCCCGATACGCAGTATTTT	CSARGGGPVSPDTQYF
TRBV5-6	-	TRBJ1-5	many	TGTGCCAGCCAGACCATCAATCAGCCCCAGCATTTT	CASQTINQPQHF
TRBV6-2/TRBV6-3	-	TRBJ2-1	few	TGTGCCAGCAGTTCCTTCGGACTGTCGGGTGAGCAGTTCTTC	CASSSFGLSGEQFF
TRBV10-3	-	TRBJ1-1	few	TGTGCCATCACCCGCCAGGAGAACACTGAAGCTTTCTTT	CAITRQENTEAFF